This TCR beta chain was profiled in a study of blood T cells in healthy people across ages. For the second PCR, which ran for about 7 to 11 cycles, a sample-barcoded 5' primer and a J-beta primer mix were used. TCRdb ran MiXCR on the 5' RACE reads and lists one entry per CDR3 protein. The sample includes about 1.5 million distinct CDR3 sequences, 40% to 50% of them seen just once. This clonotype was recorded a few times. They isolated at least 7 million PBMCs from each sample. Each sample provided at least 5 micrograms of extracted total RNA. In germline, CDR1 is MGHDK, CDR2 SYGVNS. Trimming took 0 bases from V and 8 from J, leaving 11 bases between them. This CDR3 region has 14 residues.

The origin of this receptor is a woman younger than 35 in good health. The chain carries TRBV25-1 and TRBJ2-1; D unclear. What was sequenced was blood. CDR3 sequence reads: CASSEYLGGDEQFF. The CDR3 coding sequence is TGTGCCAGCAGTGAATATCTGGGCGGCGATGAGCAGTTCTTC.